This TCR beta chain was identified in a study of T cell responses to AZD1222 COVID-19 vaccine. Generated by immunoSEQ multiplex PCR, the TCRdb table keeps only in-frame clones and is missing some. The sample lists roughly 260,000 clones, 85% to 95% occurring once. The CDR3 is made up of 11 amino acids. The germline V gene encodes CDR1 ENHRY and CDR2 SYGVKD. With V trimmed by 10 bases and J by 7 bases, 6 bases remained unmatched. The TCR was taken from an adult in good health. The V call is TRBV10-3, the J call TRBJ1-1; TRBD1 agrees at 7 bases. This specimen was peripheral blood, taken on day 0 of AZD1222 vaccination. In nucleotides, the CDR3 is TGTGCCACTGGGACAGCGGATGAAGCTTTCTTT. It is translated as CATGTADEAFF.